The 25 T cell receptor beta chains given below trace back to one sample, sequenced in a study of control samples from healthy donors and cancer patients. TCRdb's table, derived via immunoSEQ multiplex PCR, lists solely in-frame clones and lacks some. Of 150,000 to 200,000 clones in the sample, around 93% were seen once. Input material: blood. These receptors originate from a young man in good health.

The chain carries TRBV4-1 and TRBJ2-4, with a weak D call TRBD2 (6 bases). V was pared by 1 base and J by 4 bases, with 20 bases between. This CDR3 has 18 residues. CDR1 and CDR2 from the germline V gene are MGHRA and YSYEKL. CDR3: CASSQGDPPLGTKNIQYF. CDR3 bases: TGCGCCAGCAGCCAAGGCGACCCCCCCCTCGGGACTAAAAACATTCAGTACTTC.

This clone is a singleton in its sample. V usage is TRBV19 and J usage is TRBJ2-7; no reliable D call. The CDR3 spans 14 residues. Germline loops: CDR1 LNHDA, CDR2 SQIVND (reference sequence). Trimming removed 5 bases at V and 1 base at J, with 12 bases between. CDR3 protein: CASSPQAGSYEQYF. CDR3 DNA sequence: TGTGCCAGTAGTCCGCAAGCAGGATCCTACGAGCAGTACTTC.

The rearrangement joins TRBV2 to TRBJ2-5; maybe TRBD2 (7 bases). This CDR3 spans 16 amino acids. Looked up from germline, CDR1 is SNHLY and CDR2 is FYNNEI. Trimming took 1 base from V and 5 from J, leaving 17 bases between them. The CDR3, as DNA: TGTGCCAGCAGTGAAGACGTACGGGGGGCCCGGGAGACCCAGTACTTC. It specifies CASSEDVRGARETQYF.

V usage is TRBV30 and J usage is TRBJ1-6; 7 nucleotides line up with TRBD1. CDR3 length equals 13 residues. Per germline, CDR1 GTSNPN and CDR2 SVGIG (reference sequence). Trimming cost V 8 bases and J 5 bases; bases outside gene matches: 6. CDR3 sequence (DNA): TGTGCCCGGAAGGGGGCCGATAATTCACCCCTCCACTTT. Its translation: CARKGADNSPLHF.

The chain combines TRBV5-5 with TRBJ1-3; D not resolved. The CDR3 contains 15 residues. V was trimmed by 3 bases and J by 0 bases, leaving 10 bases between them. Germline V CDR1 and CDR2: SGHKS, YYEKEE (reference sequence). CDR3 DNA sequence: TGTGCCAGCAGCTATGGACCGATCTCTGGAAACACCATATATTTT. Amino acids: CASSYGPISGNTIYF.

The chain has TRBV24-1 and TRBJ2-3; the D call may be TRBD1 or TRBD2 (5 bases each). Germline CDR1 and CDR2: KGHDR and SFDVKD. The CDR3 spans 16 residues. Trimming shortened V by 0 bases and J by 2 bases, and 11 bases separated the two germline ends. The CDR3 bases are TGTGCCACCAGTGATTTGAGACGAGGGGACACAGATACGCAGTATTTT. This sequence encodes CATSDLRRGDTDTQYF.

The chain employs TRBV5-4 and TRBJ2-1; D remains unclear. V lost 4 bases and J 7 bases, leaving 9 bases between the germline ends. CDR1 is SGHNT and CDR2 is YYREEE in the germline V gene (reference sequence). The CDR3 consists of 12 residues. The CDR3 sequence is CASSPSRNEQFF. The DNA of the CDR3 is TGTGCCAGCAGCCCTTCCAGGAATGAGCAGTTCTTC.

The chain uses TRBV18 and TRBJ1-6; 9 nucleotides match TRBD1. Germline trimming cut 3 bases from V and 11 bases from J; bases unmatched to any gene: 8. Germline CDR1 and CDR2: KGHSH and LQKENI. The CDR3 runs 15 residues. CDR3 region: CASSPSGQGIPPLHF. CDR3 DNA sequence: TGTGCCAGCTCACCTTCGGGACAGGGCATACCACCCCTCCACTTT.

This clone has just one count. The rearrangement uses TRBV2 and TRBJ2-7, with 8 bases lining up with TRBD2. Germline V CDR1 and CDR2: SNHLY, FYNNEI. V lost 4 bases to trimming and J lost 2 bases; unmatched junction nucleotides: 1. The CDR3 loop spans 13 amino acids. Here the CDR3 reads CASSVLAAYEQYF. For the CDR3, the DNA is TGTGCCAGCAGTGTACTAGCGGCCTACGAGCAGTACTTC.

The CDR3: CASSLDRAYNSPLHF. The CDR3 DNA is TGTGCCAGCAGCTTAGACAGGGCCTATAATTCACCCCTCCACTTT. The chain uses TRBV7-6 and TRBJ1-6, with D possibly being TRBD1 (6 bases). The V gene lost 1 base and the J gene lost 2 bases, with 6 bases spanning the gap. This CDR3 is built from 15 residues. CDR1 SGHVS and CDR2 FNYEAQ come from the germline V gene.

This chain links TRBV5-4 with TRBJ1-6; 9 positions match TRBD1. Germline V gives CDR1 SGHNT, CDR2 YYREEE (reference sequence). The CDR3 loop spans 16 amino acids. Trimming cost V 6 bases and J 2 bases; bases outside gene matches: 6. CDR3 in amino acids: CASTVTGGTYNSPLHF. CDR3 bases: TGTGCCAGCACCGTGACAGGGGGTACCTATAATTCACCCCTCCACTTT.

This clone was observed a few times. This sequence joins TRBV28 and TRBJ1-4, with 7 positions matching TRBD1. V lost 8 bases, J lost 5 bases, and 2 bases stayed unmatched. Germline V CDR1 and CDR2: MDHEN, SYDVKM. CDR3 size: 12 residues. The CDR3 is CASVQGNEKLFF. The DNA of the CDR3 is TGTGCCAGCGTACAGGGGAATGAAAAACTGTTTTTT.

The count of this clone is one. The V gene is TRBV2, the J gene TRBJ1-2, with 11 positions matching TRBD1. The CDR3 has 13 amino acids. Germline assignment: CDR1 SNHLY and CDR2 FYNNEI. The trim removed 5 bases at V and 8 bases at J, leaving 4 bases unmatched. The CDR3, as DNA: TGTGCCAGCAGTATGGGACAGGGGGACGGCTACACCTTC. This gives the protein CASSMGQGDGYTF.

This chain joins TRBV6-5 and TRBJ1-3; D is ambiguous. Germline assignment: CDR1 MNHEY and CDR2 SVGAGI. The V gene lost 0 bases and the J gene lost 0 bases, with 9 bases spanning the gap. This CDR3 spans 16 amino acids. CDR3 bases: TGTGCCAGCAGTTACTCGCAAACCGCCTCTGGAAACACCATATATTTT. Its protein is CASSYSQTASGNTIYF.

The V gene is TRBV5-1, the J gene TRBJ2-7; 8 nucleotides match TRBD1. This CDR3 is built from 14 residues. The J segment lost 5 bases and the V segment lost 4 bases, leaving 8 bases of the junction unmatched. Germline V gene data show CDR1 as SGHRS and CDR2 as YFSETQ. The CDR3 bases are TGCGCCAGCAGCCCAACGACAGGGGACCACGAGCAGTACTTC. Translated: CASSPTTGDHEQYF.

The CDR3 here is CASSPAAGGGSNQPQHF. Here the CDR3 DNA reads TGTGCCAGCTCACCTGCTGCAGGGGGCGGAAGCAATCAGCCCCAGCATTTT. V and J are TRBV18 and TRBJ1-5, with 8 bases lining up with TRBD1. CDR3 length equals 17 residues. The germline V gene has CDR1 KGHSH and CDR2 LQKENI. J was trimmed by 1 base and V by 3 bases; bases with no gene match: 8. Filled out from reference TRBV18 and TRBJ1-5, the complete variable domain reads NAGVMQNPRHLVRRRGQEARLRCSPMKGHSHVYWYRQLPEEGLKFMVYLQKENIIDESGMPKERFSAEFPKEGPSILRIQQVVRGDSAAYFCASSPAAGGGSNQPQHFGDGTRLSIL.

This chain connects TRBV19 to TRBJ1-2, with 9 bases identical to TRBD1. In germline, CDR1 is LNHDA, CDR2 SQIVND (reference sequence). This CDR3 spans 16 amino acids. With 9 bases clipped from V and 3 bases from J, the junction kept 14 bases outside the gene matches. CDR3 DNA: TGTGCCAGCGAGGGACAGGGTACGGGTAGGGACTATGGCTACACCTTC. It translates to CASEGQGTGRDYGYTF. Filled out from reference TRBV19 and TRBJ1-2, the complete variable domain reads DGGITQSPKYLFRKEGQNVTLSCEQNLNHDAMYWYRQDPGQGLRLIYYSQIVNDFQKGDIAEGYSVSREKKESFPLTVTSAQKNPTAFYLCASEGQGTGRDYGYTFGSGTRLTVV.

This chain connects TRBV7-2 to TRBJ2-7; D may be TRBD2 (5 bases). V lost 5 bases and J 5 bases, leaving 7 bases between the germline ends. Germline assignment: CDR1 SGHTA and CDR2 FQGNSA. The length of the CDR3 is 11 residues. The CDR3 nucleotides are TGTGCCAGCAGCCTGACTAACGAGCAGTACTTC. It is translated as CASSLTNEQYF.

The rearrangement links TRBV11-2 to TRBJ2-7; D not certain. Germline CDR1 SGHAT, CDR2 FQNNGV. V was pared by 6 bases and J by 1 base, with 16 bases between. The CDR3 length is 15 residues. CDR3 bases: TGTGCCAGCAGTCCCCTCAGAGCGAATTCCTACGAGCAGTACTTC. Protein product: CASSPLRANSYEQYF. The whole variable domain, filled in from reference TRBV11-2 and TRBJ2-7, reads EAGVAQSPRYKIIEKRQSVAFWCNPISGHATLYWYQQILGQGPKLLIQFQNNGVVDDSQLPKDRFSAERLKGVDSTLKIQPAKLEDSAVYLCASSPLRANSYEQYFGPGTRLTVT.

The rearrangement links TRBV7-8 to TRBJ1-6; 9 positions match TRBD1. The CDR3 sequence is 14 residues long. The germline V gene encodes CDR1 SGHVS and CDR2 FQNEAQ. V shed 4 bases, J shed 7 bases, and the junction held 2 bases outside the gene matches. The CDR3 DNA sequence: TGTGCCAGCAGCTCCGGGACAGGGAATTCACCCCTCCACTTT. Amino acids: CASSSGTGNSPLHF.

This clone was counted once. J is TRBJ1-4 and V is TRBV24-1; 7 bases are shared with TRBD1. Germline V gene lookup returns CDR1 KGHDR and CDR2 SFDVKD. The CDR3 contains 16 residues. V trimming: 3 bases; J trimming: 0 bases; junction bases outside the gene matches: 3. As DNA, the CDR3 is TGTGCCACCAGTGATACGACAGGGCCAACTAATGAAAAACTGTTTTTT. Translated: CATSDTTGPTNEKLFF.

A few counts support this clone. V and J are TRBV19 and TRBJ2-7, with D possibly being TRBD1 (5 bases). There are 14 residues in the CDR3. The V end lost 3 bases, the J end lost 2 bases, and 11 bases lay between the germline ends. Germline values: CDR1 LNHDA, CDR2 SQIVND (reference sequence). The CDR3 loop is CASSIGKGTYEQYF. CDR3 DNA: TGTGCCAGTAGTATCGGTAAGGGGACCTACGAGCAGTACTTC.

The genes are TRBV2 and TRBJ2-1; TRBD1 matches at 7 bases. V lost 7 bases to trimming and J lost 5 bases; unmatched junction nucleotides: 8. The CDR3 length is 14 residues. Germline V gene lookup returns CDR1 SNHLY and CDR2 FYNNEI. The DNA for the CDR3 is TGTGCCAGCACCGAGACAGGGTGGGACAATGAGCAGTTCTTC. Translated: CASTETGWDNEQFF. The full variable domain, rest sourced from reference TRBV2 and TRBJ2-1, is EPEVTQTPSHQVTQMGQEVILRCVPISNHLYFYWYRQILGQKVEFLVSFYNNEISEKSEIFDDQFSVERPDGSNFTLKIRSTKLEDSAMYFCASTETGWDNEQFFGPGTRLTVL.

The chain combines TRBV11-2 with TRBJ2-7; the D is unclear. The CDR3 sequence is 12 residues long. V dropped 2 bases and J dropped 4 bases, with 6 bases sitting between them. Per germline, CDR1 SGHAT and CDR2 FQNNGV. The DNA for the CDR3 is TGTGCCAGCAGCTTAAACCTTTACGAGCAGTACTTC. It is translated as CASSLNLYEQYF. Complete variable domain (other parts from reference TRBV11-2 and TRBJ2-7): EAGVAQSPRYKIIEKRQSVAFWCNPISGHATLYWYQQILGQGPKLLIQFQNNGVVDDSQLPKDRFSAERLKGVDSTLKIQPAKLEDSAVYLCASSLNLYEQYFGPGTRLTVT.

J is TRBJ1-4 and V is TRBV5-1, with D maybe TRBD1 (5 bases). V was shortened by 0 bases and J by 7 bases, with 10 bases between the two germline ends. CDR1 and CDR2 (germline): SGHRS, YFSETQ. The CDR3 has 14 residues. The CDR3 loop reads CASSLEGQAEKLFF. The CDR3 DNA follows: TGCGCCAGCAGCTTGGAGGGGCAGGCTGAAAAACTGTTTTTT.